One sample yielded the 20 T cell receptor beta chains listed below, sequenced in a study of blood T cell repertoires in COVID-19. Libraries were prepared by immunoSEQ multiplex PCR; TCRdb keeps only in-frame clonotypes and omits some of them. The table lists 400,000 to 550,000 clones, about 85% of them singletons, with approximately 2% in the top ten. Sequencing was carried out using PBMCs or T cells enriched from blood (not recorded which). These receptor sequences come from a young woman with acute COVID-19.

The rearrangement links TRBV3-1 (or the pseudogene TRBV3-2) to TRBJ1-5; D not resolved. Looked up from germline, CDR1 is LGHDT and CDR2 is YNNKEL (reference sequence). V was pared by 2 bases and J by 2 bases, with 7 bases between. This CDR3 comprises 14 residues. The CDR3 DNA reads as TGTGCCAGCAGCCAAAGTGGCCGCAATCAGCCCCAGCATTTT. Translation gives CASSQSGRNQPQHF.

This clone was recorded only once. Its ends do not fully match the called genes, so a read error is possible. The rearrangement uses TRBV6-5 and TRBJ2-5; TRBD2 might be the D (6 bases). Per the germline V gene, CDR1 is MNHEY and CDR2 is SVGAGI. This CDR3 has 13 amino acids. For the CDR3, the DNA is TGTGCCAGCAGCAACCGGGACTCGCTTCTTTGGCACTTC. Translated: CASSNRDSLLWHF.

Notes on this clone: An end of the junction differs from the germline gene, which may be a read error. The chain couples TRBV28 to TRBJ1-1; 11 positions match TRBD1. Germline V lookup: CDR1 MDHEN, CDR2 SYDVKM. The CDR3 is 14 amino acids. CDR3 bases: TGTGCCAGCAGCCGAAAGATTGGGACAGGGGGTAGGGGCTTT. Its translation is CASSRKIGTGGRGF.

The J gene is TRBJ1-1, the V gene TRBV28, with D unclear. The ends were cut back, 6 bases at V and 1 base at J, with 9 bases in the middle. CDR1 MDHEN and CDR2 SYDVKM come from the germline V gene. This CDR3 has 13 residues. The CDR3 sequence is CASRARGNTEAFF. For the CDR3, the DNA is TGTGCCAGCAGGGCACGGGGGAACACTGAAGCTTTCTTT. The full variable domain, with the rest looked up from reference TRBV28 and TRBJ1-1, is DVKVTQSSRYLVKRTGEKVFLECVQDMDHENMFWYRQDPGLGLRLIYFSYDVKMKEKGDIPEGYSVSREKKERFSLILESASTNQTSMYLCASRARGNTEAFFGQGTRLTVV.

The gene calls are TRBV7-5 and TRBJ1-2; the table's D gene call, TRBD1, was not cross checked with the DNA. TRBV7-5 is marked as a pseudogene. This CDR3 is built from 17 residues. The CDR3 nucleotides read TGTGCCAGAAGCTCCCGACAGGGGGTAGGGTATAACTATGGCTACACCTTC. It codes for CARSSRQGVGYNYGYTF.

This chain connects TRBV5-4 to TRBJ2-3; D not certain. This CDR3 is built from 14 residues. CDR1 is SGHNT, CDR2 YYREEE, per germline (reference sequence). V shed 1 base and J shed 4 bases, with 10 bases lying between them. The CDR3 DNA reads TGTGCCAGCAGCTTGCAGGCAACCTCAGATACGCAGTATTTT. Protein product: CASSLQATSDTQYF.

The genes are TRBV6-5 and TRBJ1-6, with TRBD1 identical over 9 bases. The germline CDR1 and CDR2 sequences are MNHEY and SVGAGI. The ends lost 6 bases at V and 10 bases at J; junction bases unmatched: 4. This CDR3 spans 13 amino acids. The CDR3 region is CASRGQGRSPLHF. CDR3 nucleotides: TGTGCCAGCAGAGGACAGGGGAGATCACCCCTCCACTTT.

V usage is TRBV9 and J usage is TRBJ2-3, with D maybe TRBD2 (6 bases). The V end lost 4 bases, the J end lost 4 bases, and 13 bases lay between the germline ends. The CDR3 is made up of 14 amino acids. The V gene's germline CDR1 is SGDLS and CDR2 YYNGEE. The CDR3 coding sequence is TGTGCCAGCAGCTGGCTAGCGCACGCAGATACGCAGTATTTT. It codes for CASSWLAHADTQYF.

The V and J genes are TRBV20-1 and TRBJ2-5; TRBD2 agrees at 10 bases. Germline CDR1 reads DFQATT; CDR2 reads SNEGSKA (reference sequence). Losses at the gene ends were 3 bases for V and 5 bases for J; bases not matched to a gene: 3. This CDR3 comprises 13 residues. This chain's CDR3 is CSASPGLAETQYF. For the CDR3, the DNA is TGCAGTGCTAGTCCGGGACTAGCGGAGACCCAGTACTTC.

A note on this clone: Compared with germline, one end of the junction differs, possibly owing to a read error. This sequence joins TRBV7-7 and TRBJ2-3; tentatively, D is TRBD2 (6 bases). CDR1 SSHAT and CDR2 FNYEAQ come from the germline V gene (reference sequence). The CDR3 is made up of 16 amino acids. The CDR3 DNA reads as TGTGCTAGCAGCTTAGGGATTAGCGGAAACACAGATACGCAGTATTTT. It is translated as CASSLGISGNTDTQYF.

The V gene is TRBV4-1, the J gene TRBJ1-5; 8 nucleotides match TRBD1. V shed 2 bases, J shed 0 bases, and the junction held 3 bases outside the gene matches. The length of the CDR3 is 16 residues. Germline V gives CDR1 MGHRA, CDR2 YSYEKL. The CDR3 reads CASSQTGGNSNQPQHF. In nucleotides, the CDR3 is TGCGCCAGCAGCCAAACAGGGGGAAATAGCAATCAGCCCCAGCATTTT.

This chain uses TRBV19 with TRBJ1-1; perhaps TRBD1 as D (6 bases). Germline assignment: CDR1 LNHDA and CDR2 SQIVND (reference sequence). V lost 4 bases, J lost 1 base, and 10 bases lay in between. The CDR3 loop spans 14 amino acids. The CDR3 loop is CASSTDRPNTEAFF. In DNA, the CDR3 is TGTGCCAGTAGTACCGACAGGCCGAACACTGAAGCTTTCTTT. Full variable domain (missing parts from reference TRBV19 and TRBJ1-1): DGGITQSPKYLFRKEGQNVTLSCEQNLNHDAMYWYRQDPGQGLRLIYYSQIVNDFQKGDIAEGYSVSREKKESFPLTVTSAQKNPTAFYLCASSTDRPNTEAFFGQGTRLTVV.

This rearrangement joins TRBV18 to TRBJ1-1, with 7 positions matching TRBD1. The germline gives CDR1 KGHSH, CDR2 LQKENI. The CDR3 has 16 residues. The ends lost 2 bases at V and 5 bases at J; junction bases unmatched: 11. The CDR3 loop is CASSPNRRQGGTEAFF. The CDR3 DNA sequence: TGTGCCAGCTCACCAAACCGTAGACAGGGCGGGACTGAAGCTTTCTTT.

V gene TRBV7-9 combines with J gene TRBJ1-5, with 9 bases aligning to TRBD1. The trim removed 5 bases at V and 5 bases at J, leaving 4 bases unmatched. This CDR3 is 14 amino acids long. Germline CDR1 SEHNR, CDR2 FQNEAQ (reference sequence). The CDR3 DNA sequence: TGTGCCAGCAGCCGGGACAGGGTAGATCAGCCCCAGCATTTT. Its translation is CASSRDRVDQPQHF.

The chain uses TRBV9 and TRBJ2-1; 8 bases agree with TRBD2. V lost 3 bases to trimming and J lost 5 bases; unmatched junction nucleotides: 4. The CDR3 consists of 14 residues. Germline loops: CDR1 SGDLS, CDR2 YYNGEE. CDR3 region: CASSGASGHNEQFF. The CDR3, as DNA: TGTGCCAGCAGCGGCGCTAGCGGGCACAATGAGCAGTTCTTC.

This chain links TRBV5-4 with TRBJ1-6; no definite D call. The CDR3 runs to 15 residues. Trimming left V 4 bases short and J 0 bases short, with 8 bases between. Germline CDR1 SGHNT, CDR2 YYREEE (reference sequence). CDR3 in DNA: TGTGCCAGCAGCGGAGGAAGCTCCTATAATTCACCCCTCCACTTT. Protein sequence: CASSGGSSYNSPLHF.

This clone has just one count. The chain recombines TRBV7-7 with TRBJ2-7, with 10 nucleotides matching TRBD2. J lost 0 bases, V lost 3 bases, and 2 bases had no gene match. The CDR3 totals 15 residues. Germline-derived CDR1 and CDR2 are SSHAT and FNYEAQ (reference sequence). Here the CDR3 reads CASSFGLADSYEQYF. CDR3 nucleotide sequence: TGTGCCAGCAGCTTCGGACTAGCGGACTCCTACGAGCAGTACTTC. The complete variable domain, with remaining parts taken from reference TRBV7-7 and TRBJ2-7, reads GAGVSQSPRYKVTKRGQDVTLRCDPISSHATLYWYQQALGQGPEFLTYFNYEAQPDKSGLPSDRFSAERPEGSISTLTIQRTEQRDSAMYRCASSFGLADSYEQYFGPGTRLTVT.

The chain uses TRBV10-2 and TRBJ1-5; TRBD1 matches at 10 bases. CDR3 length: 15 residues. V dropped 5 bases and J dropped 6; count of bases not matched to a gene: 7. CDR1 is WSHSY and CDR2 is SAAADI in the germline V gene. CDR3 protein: CASSRTGGLGQPQHF. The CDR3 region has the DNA TGCGCCAGCAGTAGGACAGGGGGATTGGGTCAGCCCCAGCATTTT.

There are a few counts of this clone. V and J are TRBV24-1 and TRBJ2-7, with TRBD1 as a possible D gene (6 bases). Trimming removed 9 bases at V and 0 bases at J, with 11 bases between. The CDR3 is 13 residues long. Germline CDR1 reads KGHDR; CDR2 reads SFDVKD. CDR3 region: CATEDSFSYEQYF. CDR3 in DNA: TGTGCCACCGAGGACAGTTTCTCCTACGAGCAGTACTTC.

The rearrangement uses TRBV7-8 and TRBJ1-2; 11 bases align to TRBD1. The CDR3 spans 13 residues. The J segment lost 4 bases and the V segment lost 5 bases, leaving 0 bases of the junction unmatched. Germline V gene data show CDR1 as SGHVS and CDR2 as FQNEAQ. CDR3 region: CASSGQGAYGYTF. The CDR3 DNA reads TGTGCCAGCAGCGGACAGGGGGCCTATGGCTACACCTTC.